A selection of T cell receptor beta chains follows, all from one sample in a study of blood T cell repertoires in COVID-19. Profiling relied on immunoSEQ multiplex PCR, and the TCRdb table lists in-frame clones only, not all of them. This sample has about 69,000 clones, with 85% found just once. What was sequenced was peripheral blood. The source of these receptors is a man older than 75 with acute or convalescent COVID-19. Each CDR3 is given with its conserved first and last residue. The D gene is left open where the match is weak. Expanded clones are given a class, and other clones once, few, many or no size at all.

d_gene,abundance,j_gene,v_gene,CDR3aa,CDR3nt
TRBD2,NA,TRBJ2-7,TRBV6-5,CASSYAGVSYEQYF,TGTGCCAGCAGTTACGCGGGGGTCTCCTACGAGCAGTACTTC
NA,once,TRBJ2-7,TRBV21-1,CASTFGLATQPDLSYEQYF,TGTGCCAGCACCTTCGGACTAGCTACCCAACCGGATCTCAGCTACGAGCAGTACTTC
TRBD1,once,TRBJ2-3,TRBV18,CASSRDREDTQYF,TGTGCCAGCTCACGGGACAGGGAAGATACGCAGTATTTT
NA,NA,TRBJ1-4,TRBV5-8,CASSLGRGREKLFF,TGTGCCAGCAGCTTAGGCAGGGGCCGAGAAAAACTGTTTTTT
NA,NA,TRBJ2-3,TRBV19,CASSLGRQVSSTDTQYF,TGTGCCAGTAGCTTGGGGCGACAGGTCTCTAGCACAGATACGCAGTATTTT
NA,NA,TRBJ1-3,TRBV19,CASSITGSSGNTIYF,TGTGCCAGTAGTATTACTGGGAGCTCTGGAAACACCATATATTTT
TRBD2,NA,TRBJ2-5,TRBV2,CASKGREGQETQYF,TGTGCCAGCAAGGGGCGGGAGGGCCAAGAGACCCAGTACTTC
NA,once,TRBJ2-7,TRBV9,CASSPRLGYEQYF,TGTGCCAGCAGCCCCCGACTAGGGTACGAGCAGTACTTC
TRBD2,once,TRBJ2-1,TRBV10-1,CASSESTSRSSYNEQFF,TGCGCCAGCAGTGAGTCGACTAGCCGGAGCTCCTACAATGAGCAGTTCTTC
NA,NA,TRBJ1-5,TRBV28,CASAQYSNQPQHF,TGTGCCAGCGCTCAGTATAGCAATCAGCCCCAGCATTTT
NA,NA,TRBJ2-6,TRBV27,CASSHYKGPGANVLTF,TGTGCCAGCAGTCACTATAAGGGGCCTGGGGCCAACGTCCTGACTTTC
TRBD1,NA,TRBJ1-2,TRBV12-3/TRBV12-4,CASTPRGRSGYTF,TGTGCCAGCACCCCCAGGGGGCGCAGTGGCTACACCTTC
TRBD2,NA,TRBJ2-3,TRBV5-1,CASSPGRGRATDTQYF,TGCGCCAGCAGCCCGGGACGAGGGAGGGCCACAGATACGCAGTATTTT
NA,NA,TRBJ1-5,TRBV30,CAWSRGGASQPQHF,TGTGCCTGGAGTCGGGGGGGCGCGAGTCAGCCCCAGCATTTT
NA,NA,TRBJ1-1,TRBV7-8,CASSLERGWTEAFF,TGTGCCAGCAGCTTAGAGAGGGGGTGGACTGAAGCTTTCTTT
NA,NA,TRBJ1-2,TRBV30,CAWNLMQRLGDGYTF,TGTGCCTGGAACCTAATGCAGCGCCTCGGGGATGGCTACACCTTC
NA,NA,TRBJ1-6,TRBV30,CAWAVRVGSPLHF,TGTGCCTGGGCCGTGCGGGTTGGGTCACCCCTCCACTTT
NA,once,TRBJ1-4,TRBV7-8,CASSFGPRATNEKLFF,TGTGCCAGCAGTTTTGGGCCACGTGCAACTAATGAAAAACTGTTTTTT
NA,NA,TRBJ2-2,TRBV30,CAWSVQSTGELFF,TGTGCCTGGAGTGTACAAAGCACCGGGGAGCTGTTTTTT
NA,NA,TRBJ2-1,TRBV2,CASSAIVATLHEQFF,TGTGCCAGCAGTGCGATAGTAGCGACCTTGCATGAGCAGTTCTTC
NA,NA,TRBJ2-1,TRBV7-2,CASSAEYNEQFF,TGTGCCAGCAGCGCGGAGTACAATGAGCAGTTCTTC
NA,NA,TRBJ2-2,TRBV7-2,CASSPTLSGAAGTGELFF,TGTGCCAGCAGCCCGACCTTGTCGGGAGCTGCGGGGACCGGGGAGCTGTTTTTT
NA,once,TRBJ1-5,TRBV5-1,CVSSLNGGSNQPQHF,TGCGTCAGCAGCTTGAACGGGGGTAGCAATCAGCCCCAGCATTTT
NA,NA,TRBJ1-2,TRBV2,CASTPGGGYGYTF,TGTGCCAGCACCCCGGGGGGGGGCTATGGCTACACCTTC
TRBD2,NA,TRBJ2-1,TRBV5-1,CASSAGLAGNEQFF,TGCGCCAGCAGCGCCGGACTAGCGGGGAATGAGCAGTTCTTC
NA,NA,TRBJ2-3,TRBV7-9,CASSLSARDTQYF,TGTGCCAGCAGCTTATCCGCTCGGGATACGCAGTATTTT
NA,few,TRBJ1-1,TRBV3-1/TRBV3-2,CASSQGQTAFF,TGTGCCAGCAGCCAAGGACAGACTGCTTTCTTT
TRBD1,NA,TRBJ1-1,TRBV24-1,CATSDSGGRGEAFF,TGTGCCACCAGTGATTCAGGGGGCAGGGGTGAAGCTTTCTTT
NA,NA,TRBJ2-2,TRBV5-1,CASSFVSGLFTGELFF,TGCGCCAGCAGCTTCGTCTCAGGCCTTTTCACCGGGGAGCTGTTTTTT
TRBD1,NA,TRBJ1-3,TRBV14,CASSRMTGRSGNTIYF,TGTGCCAGCAGCCGGATGACAGGGCGTTCTGGAAACACCATATATTTT
TRBD1,NA,TRBJ1-4,TRBV18,CASSPDRNEKLFF,TGTGCCAGCTCACCGGACAGGAATGAAAAACTGTTTTTT
NA,NA,TRBJ2-4,TRBV19,CASSSSGSGRAKNIQYF,TGTGCCAGTAGTTCGTCGGGGAGCGGACGAGCCAAAAACATTCAGTACTTC
NA,NA,TRBJ1-3,TRBV7-2,CASSYGTQISGNTIYF,TGTGCCAGCAGCTATGGGACACAGATCTCTGGAAACACCATATATTTT
TRBD1,NA,TRBJ1-1,TRBV5-1,CASSLVFLRQGKSTEAFF,TGCGCCAGCAGCTTGGTTTTTTTGAGACAGGGGAAATCGACTGAAGCTTTCTTT
TRBD1,NA,TRBJ1-2,TRBV5-1,CASSTGQLNYGYTF,TGCGCCAGCAGCACGGGACAGCTTAACTATGGCTACACCTTC
TRBD2,NA,TRBJ2-7,TRBV7-2,CASSLGGSLHEQYF,TGTGCCAGCAGCTTAGGCGGGAGTTTGCACGAGCAGTACTTC
TRBD2,NA,TRBJ2-1,TRBV2,CASRLRSGRHNEQFF,TGTGCCAGCCGTCTCCGCAGCGGGAGACACAATGAGCAGTTCTTC
TRBD2,NA,TRBJ2-5,TRBV5-1,CASSLGLAGQQETQYF,TGCGCCAGCAGCCTGGGACTAGCGGGACAACAAGAGACCCAGTACTTC
NA,NA,TRBJ2-1,TRBV27,CASSFGSRGYEQFF,TGTGCCAGCAGTTTCGGGAGCAGGGGGTATGAGCAGTTCTTC
TRBD1,NA,TRBJ1-1,TRBV2,CASSDRDRGNTEAFF,TGTGCCAGCAGTGACCGGGACAGGGGGAACACTGAAGCTTTCTTT
NA,NA,TRBJ2-7,TRBV5-1,CASSLMGHPDEQYF,TGCGCCAGCAGCTTAATGGGACATCCCGACGAGCAGTACTTC
NA,NA,TRBJ2-1,TRBV21-1,CASSLPTSGNPDEQFF,TGTGCCAGCAGCTTACCGACTAGCGGAAACCCCGATGAGCAGTTCTTC